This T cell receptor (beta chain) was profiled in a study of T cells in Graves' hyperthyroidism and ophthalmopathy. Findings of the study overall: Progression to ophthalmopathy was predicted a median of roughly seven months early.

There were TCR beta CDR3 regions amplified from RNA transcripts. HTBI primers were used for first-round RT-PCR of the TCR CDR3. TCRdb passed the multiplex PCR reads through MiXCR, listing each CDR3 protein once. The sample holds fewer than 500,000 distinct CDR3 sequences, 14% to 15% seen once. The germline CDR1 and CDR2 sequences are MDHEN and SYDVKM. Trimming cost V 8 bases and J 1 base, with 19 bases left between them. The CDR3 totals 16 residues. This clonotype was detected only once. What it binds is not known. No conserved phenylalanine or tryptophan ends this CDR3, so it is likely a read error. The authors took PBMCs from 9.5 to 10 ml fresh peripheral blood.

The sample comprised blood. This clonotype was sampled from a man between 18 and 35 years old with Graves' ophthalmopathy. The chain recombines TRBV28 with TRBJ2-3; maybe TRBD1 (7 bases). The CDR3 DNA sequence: TGTGCCAGCGGCCCAGGAGGGGGCGCAGGCACAGATACGCAGTATTCT. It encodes CASGPGGGAGTDTQYS.